This note documents a single T cell receptor (beta chain) sequence. The sample belongs to a study of blood T cell repertoires in COVID-19. About the study: Whether acute or convalescent, the COVID-19 samples came from the United States, Italy and Spain. Sources were T cells, B-cell-depleted T cells, or PBMCs; the material itself was cDNA or gDNA.

In the authors' workflow: Amplification with reference gene primers provided the estimates of nucleated cell counts. This table comes from immunoSEQ multiplex PCR, and its TCRdb copy is limited to in-frame clones, with some not included. The DNA was the basis for D and trimming; V, J and clone size are from that table. The sample yields over 45,000 clones, roughly 70% seen once. The CDR3 totals 15 residues. Germline V gives CDR1 LGHDT, CDR2 YNNKEL (reference sequence). Trimming removed 5 bases at V and 5 bases at J, with 18 bases between. This clonotype originated in a woman aged 45-59 years with active or convalescent COVID-19. Sequencing was done on a sample of peripheral blood. The chain uses TRBV3-1 (or the pseudogene TRBV3-2) and TRBJ2-5; D perhaps matches TRBD2 (5 bases). The CDR3 DNA reads TGTGCCAGCAGCACCTCCCGCGAGGGTGGGGAGACCCAGTACTTC. Amino acid sequence: CASSTSREGGETQYF.